The rows below give T cell receptor beta chains drawn from one sample of a study of Graves' ophthalmopathy and Graves' hyperthyroidism. TCRdb re-analysed the multiplex PCR reads in MiXCR, keeping a single row per CDR3 protein. The table includes some 520,000 distinct CDR3 sequences, roughly an eighth detected once. Sequences were obtained from blood. All receptors come from a woman between 25 and 40 years old with Graves' ophthalmopathy. CDR3s include the opening cysteine and the closing phenylalanine or tryptophan. A D gene is named only where the DNA matches it firmly. Some rows have no size entry. The others give once, few or many, or a class for an expanded clone.

j_call v_call d_call clone_size cdr3_nt cdr3_aa
TRBJ1-5 TRBV6-1 TRBD1 many TGTGCCAGCAGGACAGGGTACAATCAGCCCCAGCATTTT CASRTGYNQPQHF
TRBJ1-1 TRBV11-3 . many TGTGCCAGCAGCTTAGTAGGGGTGGACACTGAAGCTTTCTTT CASSLVGVDTEAFF
TRBJ2-7 TRBV30 TRBD1 many TGTGCCTGGAGTGAACAGGGGGGAGGTAGGGAGCAGTACTTC CAWSEQGGGREQYF
TRBJ1-1 TRBV19 TRBD1 many TGTGCCAGTAGAGCTACAGGGGGTGTCACTGAAGCTTTCTTT CASRATGGVTEAFF
TRBJ1-2 TRBV4-2 TRBD1 few TGTGCCAGCAGCCAAGCACAGGGGGCAGGTGGCTACACCTTC CASSQAQGAGGYTF
TRBJ2-3 TRBV6-1 . many TGTGCCAGCAGCCACCTGAGGGCTAGCACAGATACGCAGTATTTT CASSHLRASTDTQYF
TRBJ1-5 TRBV6-1 . many TGTGCCAGCAGCCCCCACCCTGGGGTCAATCAGCCCCAGCATTTT CASSPHPGVNQPQHF
TRBJ1-2 TRBV6-5 . many TGTGCCAGCAGTTACTTCCAGGGCGACTATGGCTACACCTTC CASSYFQGDYGYTF
TRBJ1-2 TRBV20-1 TRBD1 many TGCAGTGCTAGAGCCCGGGGACAGTCTGGAGGCTACACCTTC CSARARGQSGGYTF
TRBJ1-1 TRBV5-1 . many TGCGCCAGCAGCCCCGTGGGAGGGGAGAACACTGAAGCTTTCTTT CASSPVGGENTEAFF
TRBJ2-7 TRBV28 . many TGTGCCAGCAGTCCTTCCCGGTCGCCCAGCTCCTACGAGCAGTACTTC CASSPSRSPSSYEQYF
TRBJ2-7 TRBV11-2 TRBD2 many TGTGCCAGCAGCTTAGGCCCAGCGGGGAACTACGAGCAGTACTTC CASSLGPAGNYEQYF
TRBJ1-2 TRBV7-2 TRBD1 many TGTGCCAGCAGCTTAGCGACGGACAGGCTCTATGGCTACACCTTC CASSLATDRLYGYTF
TRBJ1-1 TRBV11-3 . many TGTGCCAGCAGCCTCGACAACGAAGCTTTCTTT CASSLDNEAFF
TRBJ1-2 TRBV6-5 TRBD1 many TGTGCCAGCAGTTACGATCAGGGGGCCTTTAACTATGGCTACACCTTC CASSYDQGAFNYGYTF
TRBJ1-6 TRBV28 . many TGTGCCAGCAGTTTATTAAGGTTTAATAATTCACCCCTCCACTTT CASSLLRFNNSPLHF
TRBJ2-7 TRBV6-1 TRBD2 many TGTGCCTCCAGTGCTAGCGGCTACGAGCAGTACTTC CASSASGYEQYF
TRBJ1-5 TRBV6-5 . many TGTGCCAGCAGTTACTCGTGGGCCTGGCAGCCCCAGCATTTT CASSYSWAWQPQHF
TRBJ1-1 TRBV11-2 . . TGTGCCAGCAGCTTAGATTCGATCCCCACTGAAGCTTTCTTT CASSLDSIPTEAFF
TRBJ1-1 TRBV15 . many TGTGCCACCAGCAGACCCACAGGGGAAGCTTTCTTT CATSRPTGEAFF
TRBJ1-5 TRBV29-1 . few TGCAGCGTTGAGGGGGCGCCTGGTCAGCCCCAGCATTTT CSVEGAPGQPQHF
TRBJ2-2 TRBV2 TRBD2 many TGTGCCAGCAGTCCTAGCGGGAGGGCCGGTGGAAGAGGAGGGGAGCTGTTTTTT CASSPSGRAGGRGGELFF
TRBJ2-2 TRBV27 . many TGTGCCAGCAGTTTTGTGGGAACCGGGGAGCTGTTTTTT CASSFVGTGELFF
TRBJ2-5 TRBV7-9 . many TGTGCCAGCAGCTCTGACGGGACCCAGTACTTC CASSSDGTQYF
TRBJ2-5 TRBV12-3/TRBV12-4 . many TGTGCCAGCAGTTTAGACCAGTACCAAGAGACCCAGTACTTC CASSLDQYQETQYF
TRBJ1-6 TRBV28 . many TGTGCCAGCAGTCACCCTTCACCCCTCCACTTT CASSHPSPLHF
TRBJ2-5 TRBV28 . many TGTGCCAGCAGTCCCTCAAGGATCCAAGAGACCCAGTACTTC CASSPSRIQETQYF
TRBJ1-2 TRBV5-1 . many TGCGCCAGCAGCCCAAACCCAGGACGTCTCTATGGCTACACCTTC CASSPNPGRLYGYTF
TRBJ2-2 TRBV5-1 TRBD2 few TGCGCCACCTCCGCGGGAGGGCAGACCGGGGAGCTGTTTTTT CATSAGGQTGELFF
TRBJ1-1 TRBV29-1 . many TGCAGCGTCTTAGGACAAGCTGGTAACACTGAAGCTTTCTTT CSVLGQAGNTEAFF
TRBJ1-2 TRBV12-3/TRBV12-4 . few TGTGCCAGCAGTCCCCCAGGCAGCTATGGCTACACCTTC CASSPPGSYGYTF
TRBJ1-2 TRBV12-3/TRBV12-4 TRBD1 many TGTGCCAGCAGCCCCGTTGACAGGGGATCCTATGGCTACACCTTC CASSPVDRGSYGYTF